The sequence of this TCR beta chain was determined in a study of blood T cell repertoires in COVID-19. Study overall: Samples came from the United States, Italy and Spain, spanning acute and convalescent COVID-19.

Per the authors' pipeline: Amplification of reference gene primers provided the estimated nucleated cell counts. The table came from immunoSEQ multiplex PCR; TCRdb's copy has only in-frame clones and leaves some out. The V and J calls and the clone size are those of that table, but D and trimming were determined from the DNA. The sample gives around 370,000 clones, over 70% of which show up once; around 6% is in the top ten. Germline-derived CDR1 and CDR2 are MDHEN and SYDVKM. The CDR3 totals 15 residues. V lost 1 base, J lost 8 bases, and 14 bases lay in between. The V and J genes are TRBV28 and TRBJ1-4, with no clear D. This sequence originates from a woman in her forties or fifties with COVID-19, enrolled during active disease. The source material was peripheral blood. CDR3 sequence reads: CASSLSGSGGEKLFF. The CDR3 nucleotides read TGTGCCAGCAGTTTATCGGGGTCAGGAGGAGAAAAACTGTTTTTT.